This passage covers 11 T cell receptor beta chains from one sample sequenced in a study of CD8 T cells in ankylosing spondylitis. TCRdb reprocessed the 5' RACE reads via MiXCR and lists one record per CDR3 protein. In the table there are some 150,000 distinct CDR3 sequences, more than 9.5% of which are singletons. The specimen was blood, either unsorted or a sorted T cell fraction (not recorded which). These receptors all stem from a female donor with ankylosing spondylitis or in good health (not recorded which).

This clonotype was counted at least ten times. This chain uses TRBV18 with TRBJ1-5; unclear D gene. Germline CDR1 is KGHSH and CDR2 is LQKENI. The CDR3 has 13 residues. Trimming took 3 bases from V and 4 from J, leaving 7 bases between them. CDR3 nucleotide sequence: TGTGCCAGCTCACCGCAAGCGAATCAGCCCCAGCATTTT. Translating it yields CASSPQANQPQHF.

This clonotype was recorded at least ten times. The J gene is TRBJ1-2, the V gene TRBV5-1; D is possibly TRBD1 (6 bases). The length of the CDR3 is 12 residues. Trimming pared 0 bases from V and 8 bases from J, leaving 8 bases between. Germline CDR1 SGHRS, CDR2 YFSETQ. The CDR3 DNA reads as TGCGCCAGCAGCTTGGCAGGGGAGGGCTACACCTTC. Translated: CASSLAGEGYTF.

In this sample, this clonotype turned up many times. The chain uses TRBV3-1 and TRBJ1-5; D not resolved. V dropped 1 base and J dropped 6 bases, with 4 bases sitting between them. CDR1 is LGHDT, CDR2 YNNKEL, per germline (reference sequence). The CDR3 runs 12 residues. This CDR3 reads CASSQGFQPQHF. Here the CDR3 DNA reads TGTGCCAGCAGCCAAGGATTTCAGCCCCAGCATTTT.

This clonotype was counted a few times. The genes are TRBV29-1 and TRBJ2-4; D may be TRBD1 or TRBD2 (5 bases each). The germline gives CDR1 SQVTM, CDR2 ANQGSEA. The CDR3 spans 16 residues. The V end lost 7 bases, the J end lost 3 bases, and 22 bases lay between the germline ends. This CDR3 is CSALRDERGGKNIQYF. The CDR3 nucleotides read TGCAGCGCCCTTCGGGACGAAAGAGGCGGCAAAAACATTCAGTACTTC.

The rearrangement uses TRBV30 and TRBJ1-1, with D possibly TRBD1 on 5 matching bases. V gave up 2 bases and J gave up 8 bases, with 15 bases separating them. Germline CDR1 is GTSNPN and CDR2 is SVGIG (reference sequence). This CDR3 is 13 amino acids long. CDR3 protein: CAWSSQGGTEAFF. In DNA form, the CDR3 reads TGTGCCTGGAGTAGCCAAGGAGGGACGGAAGCTTTCTTT.

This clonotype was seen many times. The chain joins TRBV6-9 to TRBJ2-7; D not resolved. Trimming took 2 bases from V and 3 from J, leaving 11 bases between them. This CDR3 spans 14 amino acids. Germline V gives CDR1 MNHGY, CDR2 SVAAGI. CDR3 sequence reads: CASSYEWGIYEQYF. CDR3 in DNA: TGTGCCAGCAGTTATGAGTGGGGAATCTACGAGCAGTACTTC.

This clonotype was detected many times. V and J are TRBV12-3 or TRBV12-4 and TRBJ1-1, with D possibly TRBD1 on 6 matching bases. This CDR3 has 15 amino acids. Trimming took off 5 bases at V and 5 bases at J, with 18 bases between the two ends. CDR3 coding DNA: TGTGCCAGCAGTCCCGATCCGACAGGAAGAACTGAAGCTTTCTTT. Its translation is CASSPDPTGRTEAFF.

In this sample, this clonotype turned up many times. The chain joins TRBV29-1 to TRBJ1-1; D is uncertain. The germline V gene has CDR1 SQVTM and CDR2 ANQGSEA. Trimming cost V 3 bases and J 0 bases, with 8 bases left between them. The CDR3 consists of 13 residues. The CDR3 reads CSVENRLNTEAFF. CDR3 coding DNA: TGCAGCGTTGAGAACAGACTGAACACTGAAGCTTTCTTT.

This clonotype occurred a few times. CDR3 bases: TGCAGTGCTAGTGGCAGGGGAGGAGAGACCCAGTACTTC. It translates to CSASGRGGETQYF. The chain has TRBV20-1 and TRBJ2-5; the D call may be TRBD1 or TRBD2 (6 bases each). Germline CDR1 is DFQATT and CDR2 is SNEGSKA (reference sequence). The CDR3 covers 13 residues. V shed 3 bases and J shed 4 bases, with 12 bases lying between them.

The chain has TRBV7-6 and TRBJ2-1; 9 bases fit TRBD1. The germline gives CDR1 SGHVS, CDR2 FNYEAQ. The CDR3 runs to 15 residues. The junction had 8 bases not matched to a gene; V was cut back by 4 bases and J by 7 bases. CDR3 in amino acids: CASSSYRDRANEQFF. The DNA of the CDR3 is TGTGCCAGCAGCTCCTACCGGGACAGGGCAAATGAGCAGTTCTTC.

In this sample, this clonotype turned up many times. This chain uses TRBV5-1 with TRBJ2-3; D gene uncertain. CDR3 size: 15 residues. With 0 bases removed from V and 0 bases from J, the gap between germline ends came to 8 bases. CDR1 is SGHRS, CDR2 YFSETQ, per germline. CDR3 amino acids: CASSLVPRSTDTQYF. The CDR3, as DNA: TGCGCCAGCAGCTTGGTTCCTCGGAGCACAGATACGCAGTATTTT.